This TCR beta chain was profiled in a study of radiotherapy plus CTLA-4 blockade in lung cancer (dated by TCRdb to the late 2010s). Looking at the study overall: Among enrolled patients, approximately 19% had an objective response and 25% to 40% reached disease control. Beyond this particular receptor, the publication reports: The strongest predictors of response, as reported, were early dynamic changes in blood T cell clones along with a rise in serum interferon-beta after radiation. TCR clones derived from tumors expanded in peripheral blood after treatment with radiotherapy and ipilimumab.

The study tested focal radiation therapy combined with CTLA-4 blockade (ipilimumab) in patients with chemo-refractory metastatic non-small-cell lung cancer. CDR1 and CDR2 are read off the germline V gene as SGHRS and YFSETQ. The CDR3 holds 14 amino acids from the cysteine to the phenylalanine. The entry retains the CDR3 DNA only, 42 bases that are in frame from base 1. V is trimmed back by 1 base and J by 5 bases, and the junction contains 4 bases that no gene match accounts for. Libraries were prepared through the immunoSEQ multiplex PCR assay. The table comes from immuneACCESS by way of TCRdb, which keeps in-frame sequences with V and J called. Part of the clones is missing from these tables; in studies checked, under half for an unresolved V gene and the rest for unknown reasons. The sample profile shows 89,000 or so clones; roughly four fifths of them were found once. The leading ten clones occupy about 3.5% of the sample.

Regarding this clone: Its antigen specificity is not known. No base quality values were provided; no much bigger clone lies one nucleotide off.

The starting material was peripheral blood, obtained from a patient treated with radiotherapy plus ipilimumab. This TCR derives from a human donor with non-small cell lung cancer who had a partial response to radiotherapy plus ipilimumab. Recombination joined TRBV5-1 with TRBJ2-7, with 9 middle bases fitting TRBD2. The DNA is TGCGCCAGCAGCTTGTCTAGCGGGGACCACGAGCAGTACTTC. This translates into CASSLSSGDHEQYF.